Below, 10 T cell receptor beta chains from the same sample are listed, as sequenced in a study of T cells after yellow fever vaccination. Via MiXCR, TCRdb re-called the 5' RACE reads, giving one row per CDR3 protein. The data contain a few hundred thousand distinct CDR3 sequences, approximately 6.7% of them singletons. The input for sequencing was CD4+ T cells sorted from PBMCs, taken on the day of the yellow fever booster vaccination. All receptors come from a man younger than 40 who received the YFV17D yellow fever vaccine.

This sequence joins TRBV24-1 and TRBJ2-1; 8 bases align to TRBD2. After removal of 9 bases from V and 6 bases from J, the junction contained 12 bases not matched to a gene. Germline assignment: CDR1 KGHDR and CDR2 SFDVKD. The CDR3 covers 15 residues. For the CDR3, the DNA is TGTGCCACCCAGTCGAGACTAGCGACCGCCAATGAGCAGTTCTTC. As protein: CATQSRLATANEQFF.

This clonotype has a count of ten or more. The J gene is TRBJ1-1, the V gene TRBV2; no definite D call. CDR1 is SNHLY, CDR2 FYNNEI, per germline. Trimming stripped 4 bases from V and 1 base from J, with 10 bases between. The length of the CDR3 is 14 residues. The CDR3 sequence is CASSGRGRNTEAFF. CDR3 DNA sequence: TGTGCCAGCAGTGGGAGAGGGCGGAACACTGAAGCTTTCTTT.

In this sample, this clonotype turned up many times. The chain joins TRBV20-1 to TRBJ2-7, with TRBD1 matching over 9 bases. The CDR3 consists of 14 residues. Trimming cost V 2 bases and J 7 bases; bases outside gene matches: 9. CDR1 and CDR2 from the germline V gene are DFQATT and SNEGSKA (reference sequence). For the CDR3, the DNA is TGCAGTGCTAGATTCGGACAGGGGATCGGGGAGCAGTACTTC. It translates to CSARFGQGIGEQYF.

For this clonotype: One end of the junction fails to match germline, which may point to a read error. The rearrangement uses TRBV12-3 or TRBV12-4 and TRBJ2-7; D gene uncertain. This CDR3 is built from 14 residues. Here the CDR3 DNA reads TGTGCCAGGAGTTTAATGGCTACGTCCTACGAGCAGTACTTC. It yields the protein CARSLMATSYEQYF.

The chain employs TRBV6-2 or TRBV6-3 and TRBJ2-1, with 7 bases matching TRBD2. This CDR3 has 16 amino acids. After removal of 2 bases from V and 7 bases from J, the junction contained 11 bases not matched to a gene. Germline V CDR1 and CDR2: MNHEY, SVGEGT. CDR3 sequence (DNA): TGTGCCAGCAGTTACACGGTAGCGGGTTCACGGAATGAGCAGTTCTTC. Encoded protein: CASSYTVAGSRNEQFF.

This clonotype showed up just a few times. The CDR3 DNA reads as TGCGCCAGCAGCTTCTCCCTAAGCGGACAAGCCGGGACCGAGTGGAGCACAGATACGCAGTATTTT. Its translation is CASSFSLSGQAGTEWSTDTQYF. The chain uses TRBV5-1 and TRBJ2-3, with D perhaps assigned TRBD1 or TRBD2 (5 bases each). CDR1 is SGHRS and CDR2 is YFSETQ in the germline V gene. Deletions cut 2 bases from V and 0 bases from J, with 31 bases between. The CDR3 has 22 amino acids.

This clonotype turned up a few times. The rearrangement joins TRBV11-2 to TRBJ2-3, with D tentatively TRBD2 (6 bases). Trimming removed 1 base at V and 5 bases at J, with 16 bases between. The V gene's germline CDR1 is SGHAT and CDR2 FQNNGV. CDR3 length: 16 amino acids. The CDR3 DNA reads as TGTGCCAGCAGCTTAGGCTTATCGGGAGCCGGAGATACGCAGTATTTT. It yields the protein CASSLGLSGAGDTQYF. The whole variable domain, filled in from reference TRBV11-2 and TRBJ2-3, reads EAGVAQSPRYKIIEKRQSVAFWCNPISGHATLYWYQQILGQGPKLLIQFQNNGVVDDSQLPKDRFSAERLKGVDSTLKIQPAKLEDSAVYLCASSLGLSGAGDTQYFGPGTRLTVL.

This clonotype has just a few counts. This chain joins TRBV10-3 and TRBJ2-7, with 14 bases that match TRBD2. The length of the CDR3 is 13 residues. The ends lost 11 bases at V and 4 bases at J; junction bases unmatched: 4. CDR1 and CDR2 from the germline V gene are ENHRY and SYGVKD. CDR3 residues: CACGTSGRYEQYF. The CDR3 coding sequence is TGTGCCTGTGGGACTAGCGGGAGATACGAGCAGTACTTC.

This clonotype was counted between two and nine times. The chain uses TRBV4-2 and TRBJ2-3; D remains ambiguous. The CDR3 loop spans 14 amino acids. Per the germline V gene, CDR1 is LGHNA and CDR2 is YNFKEQ. V was trimmed by 2 bases and J by 1 base, leaving 7 bases between them. CDR3 in amino acids: CASSQSTRTDTQYF. The DNA of the CDR3 is TGTGCCAGCAGCCAAAGCACACGCACAGATACGCAGTATTTT.

This clonotype was detected a few times. The genes are TRBV12-3 or TRBV12-4 and TRBJ2-7; 10 positions agree with TRBD2. After removal of 3 bases from V and 3 bases from J, the junction contained 11 bases not matched to a gene. The CDR3 covers 17 residues. The CDR3 spells CASSLPPVLAGVYEQYF. DNA of the CDR3: TGTGCCAGCAGTTTGCCGCCGGTTCTAGCGGGAGTCTACGAGCAGTACTTC.